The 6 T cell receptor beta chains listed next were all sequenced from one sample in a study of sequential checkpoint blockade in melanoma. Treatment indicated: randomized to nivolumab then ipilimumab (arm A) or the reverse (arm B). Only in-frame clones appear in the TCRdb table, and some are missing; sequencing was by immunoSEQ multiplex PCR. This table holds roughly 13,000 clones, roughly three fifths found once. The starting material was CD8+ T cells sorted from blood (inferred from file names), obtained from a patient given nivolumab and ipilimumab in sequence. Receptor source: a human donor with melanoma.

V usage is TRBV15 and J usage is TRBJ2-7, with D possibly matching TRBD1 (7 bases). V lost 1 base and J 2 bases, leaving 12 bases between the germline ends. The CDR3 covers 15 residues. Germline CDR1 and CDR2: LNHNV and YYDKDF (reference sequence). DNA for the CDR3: TGTGCCACCAGCAGAGTCAGGGGGGCTCCCTACGAGCAGTACTTC. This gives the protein CATSRVRGAPYEQYF.

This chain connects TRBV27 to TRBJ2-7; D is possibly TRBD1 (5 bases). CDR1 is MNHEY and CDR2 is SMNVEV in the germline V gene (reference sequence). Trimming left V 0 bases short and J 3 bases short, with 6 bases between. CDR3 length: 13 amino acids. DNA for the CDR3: TGTGCCAGCAGTTTATCTCAGGGCTACGAGCAGTACTTC. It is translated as CASSLSQGYEQYF.

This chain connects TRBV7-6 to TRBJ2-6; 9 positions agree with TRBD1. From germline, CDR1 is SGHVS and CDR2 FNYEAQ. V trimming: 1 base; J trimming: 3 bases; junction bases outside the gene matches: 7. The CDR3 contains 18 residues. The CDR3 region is CASSLETGGGLGANVLTF. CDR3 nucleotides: TGTGCCAGCAGCTTAGAAACAGGGGGCGGACTTGGGGCCAACGTCCTGACTTTC.

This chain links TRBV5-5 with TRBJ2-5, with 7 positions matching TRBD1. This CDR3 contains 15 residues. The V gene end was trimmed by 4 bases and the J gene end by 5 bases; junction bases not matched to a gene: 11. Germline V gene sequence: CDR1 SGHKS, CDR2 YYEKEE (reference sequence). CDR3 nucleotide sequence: TGTGCCAGCAGCACAAAGGACAGGCTACGGGAGACCCAGTACTTC. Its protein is CASSTKDRLRETQYF. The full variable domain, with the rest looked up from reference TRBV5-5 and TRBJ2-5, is DAGVTQSPTHLIKTRGQQVTLRCSPISGHKSVSWYQQVLGQGPQFIFQYYEKEERGRGNFPDRFSARQFPNYSSELNVNALLLGDSALYLCASSTKDRLRETQYFGPGTRLLVL.

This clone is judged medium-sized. CDR3 protein: CASSTDPGGLDSLYF. CDR3 bases: TGTGCCAGTAGTACTGATCCGGGGGGACTAGACAGCCTGTACTTC. The genes are TRBV19 and TRBJ2-7; 8 bases agree with TRBD2. The CDR3 totals 15 residues. Germline CDR1 reads LNHDA; CDR2 reads SQIVND (reference sequence). Germline trimming cut 4 bases from V and 12 bases from J; bases unmatched to any gene: 17.

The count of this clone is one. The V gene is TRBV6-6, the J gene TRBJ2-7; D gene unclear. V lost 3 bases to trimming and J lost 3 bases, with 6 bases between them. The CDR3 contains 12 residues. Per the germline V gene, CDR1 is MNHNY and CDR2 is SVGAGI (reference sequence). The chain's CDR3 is CASSYNLYEQYF. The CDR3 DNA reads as TGTGCCAGCAGTTATAATCTCTACGAGCAGTACTTC.